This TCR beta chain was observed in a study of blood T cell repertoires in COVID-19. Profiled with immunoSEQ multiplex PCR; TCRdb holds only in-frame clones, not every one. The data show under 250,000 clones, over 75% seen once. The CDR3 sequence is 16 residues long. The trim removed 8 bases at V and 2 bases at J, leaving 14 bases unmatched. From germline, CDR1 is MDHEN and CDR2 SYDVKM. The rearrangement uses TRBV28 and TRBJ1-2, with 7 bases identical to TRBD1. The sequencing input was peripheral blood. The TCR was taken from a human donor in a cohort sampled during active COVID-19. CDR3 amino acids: CASFEYPGQSNYGYTF. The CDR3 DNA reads TGTGCCAGCTTCGAATACCCGGGACAGTCCAACTATGGCTACACCTTC.